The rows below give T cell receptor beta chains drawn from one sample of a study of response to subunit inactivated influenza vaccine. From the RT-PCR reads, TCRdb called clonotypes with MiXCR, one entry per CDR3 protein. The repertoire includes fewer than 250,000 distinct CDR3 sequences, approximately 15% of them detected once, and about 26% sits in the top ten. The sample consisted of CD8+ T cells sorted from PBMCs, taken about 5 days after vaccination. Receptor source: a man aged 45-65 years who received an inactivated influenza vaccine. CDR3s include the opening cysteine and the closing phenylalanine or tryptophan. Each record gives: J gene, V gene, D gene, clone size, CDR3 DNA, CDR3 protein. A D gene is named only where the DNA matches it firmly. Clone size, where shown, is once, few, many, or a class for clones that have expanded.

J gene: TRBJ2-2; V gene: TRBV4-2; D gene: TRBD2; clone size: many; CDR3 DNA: TGTGCCAGCAGCGTTCTAGCGGGGGGGCTTTACACCGGGGAGCTGTTTTTT; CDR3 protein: CASSVLAGGLYTGELFF
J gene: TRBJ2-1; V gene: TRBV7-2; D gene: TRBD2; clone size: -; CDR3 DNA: TGTGCCAGCAGCCACGCCGGGACTAGCGCCTACAATGAGCAGTTCTTC; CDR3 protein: CASSHAGTSAYNEQFF
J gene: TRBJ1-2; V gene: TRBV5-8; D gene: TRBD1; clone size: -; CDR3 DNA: TGTGCCAGCAGCGCTCCAGACAGGGAGTATGGCTACACCTTC; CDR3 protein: CASSAPDREYGYTF
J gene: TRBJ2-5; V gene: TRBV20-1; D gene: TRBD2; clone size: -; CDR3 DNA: TGCAGTGCTAGAGGACTAGCGGGAGGGCCTGGGCAAGAGACCCAGTACTTC; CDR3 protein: CSARGLAGGPGQETQYF
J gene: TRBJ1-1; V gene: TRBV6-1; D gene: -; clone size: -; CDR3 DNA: TGTGCCAGCAGTGAATGGGGTAGGGCGCTACGGAACACTGAAGCTTTCTTT; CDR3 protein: CASSEWGRALRNTEAFF
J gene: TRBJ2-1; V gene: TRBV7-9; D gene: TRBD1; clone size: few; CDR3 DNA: TGTGCCAGCAGCTCAACAGGGGTTGTGAATGAGCAGTTCTTC; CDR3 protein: CASSSTGVVNEQFF
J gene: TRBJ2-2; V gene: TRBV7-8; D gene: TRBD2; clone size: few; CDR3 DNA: TGTGCCAGCAGCTTAGCGCCCAGCGGGACCAACACCGGGGAGCTGTTTTTT; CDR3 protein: CASSLAPSGTNTGELFF
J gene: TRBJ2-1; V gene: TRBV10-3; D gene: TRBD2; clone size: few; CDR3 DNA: TGTGCCATCAGTGAAACTAGCGGGAGCTCCAATGAGCAGTTCTTC; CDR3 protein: CAISETSGSSNEQFF
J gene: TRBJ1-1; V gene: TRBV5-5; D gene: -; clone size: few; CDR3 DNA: TGTGCCAGCAGCTTGGTAGCACGCGAAGCTTTCTTT; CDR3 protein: CASSLVAREAFF
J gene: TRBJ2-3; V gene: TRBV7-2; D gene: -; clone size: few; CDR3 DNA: TGTGCCAGCAGCTTAGGTGACAGCTCTAGCACAGATACGCAGTATTTT; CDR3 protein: CASSLGDSSSTDTQYF
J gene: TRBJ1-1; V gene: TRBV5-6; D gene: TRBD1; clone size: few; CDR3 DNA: TGTGCCAGCAGCTCGGAACAGGGGGCCTACACTGAAGCTTTCTTT; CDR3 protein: CASSSEQGAYTEAFF
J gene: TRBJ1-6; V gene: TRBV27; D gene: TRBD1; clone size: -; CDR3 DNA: TGTGCCAGCACCTGGACAGGGGAAACTAATTCACCCCTCCACTTT; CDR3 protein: CASTWTGETNSPLHF
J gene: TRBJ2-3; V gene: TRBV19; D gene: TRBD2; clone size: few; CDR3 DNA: TGTGCCAGTACCGATTGGGGAGGGGAGACGCAGTATTTT; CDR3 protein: CASTDWGGETQYF
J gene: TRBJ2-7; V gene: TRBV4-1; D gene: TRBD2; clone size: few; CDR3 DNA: TGCGCCAGCAGCCAAGACACGGCTTTCGGGGGGGAGCAGTACTTC; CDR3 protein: CASSQDTAFGGEQYF
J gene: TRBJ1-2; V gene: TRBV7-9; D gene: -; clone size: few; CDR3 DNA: TGTGCCAGCAGATTGGACAGCTATGGCTACACCTTC; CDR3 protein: CASRLDSYGYTF
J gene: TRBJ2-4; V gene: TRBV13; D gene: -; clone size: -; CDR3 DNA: TGTGCCAGCAGTTCCGGGATTGGGGACATTCAGTACTTC; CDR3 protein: CASSSGIGDIQYF
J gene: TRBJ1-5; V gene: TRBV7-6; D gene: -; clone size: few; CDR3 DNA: TGTGCCAGCAGCGAGGGGTTGAATCAGCCCCAGCATTTT; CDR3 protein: CASSEGLNQPQHF
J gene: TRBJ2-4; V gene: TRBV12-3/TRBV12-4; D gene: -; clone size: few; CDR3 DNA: TGTGCCTGTGGGACGGAAGCCAAAAACATTCAGTACTTC; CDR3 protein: CACGTEAKNIQYF
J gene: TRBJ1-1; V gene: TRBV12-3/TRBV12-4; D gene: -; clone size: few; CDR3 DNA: TGTGCCAGCAATCCGGGCAGGGAGTACGGGAGCACTGAAGCTTTCTTT; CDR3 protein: CASNPGREYGSTEAFF
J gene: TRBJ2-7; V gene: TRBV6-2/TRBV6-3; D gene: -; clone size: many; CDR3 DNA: TGTGCCAGCAGTTACCGTTTGGAGAACTACGAGCAGTACTTC; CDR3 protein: CASSYRLENYEQYF
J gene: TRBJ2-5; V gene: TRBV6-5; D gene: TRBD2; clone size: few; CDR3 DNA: TGTGCCAGCAGTTACGGAGTCCGGACTAGCGGGAGCAAGACCCAGTACTTC; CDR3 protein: CASSYGVRTSGSKTQYF
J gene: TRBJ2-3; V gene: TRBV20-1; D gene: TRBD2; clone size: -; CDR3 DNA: TGCAGTGCTGACCGAAAATTAGCGGGAGGGCAGTATTTT; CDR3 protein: CSADRKLAGGQYF